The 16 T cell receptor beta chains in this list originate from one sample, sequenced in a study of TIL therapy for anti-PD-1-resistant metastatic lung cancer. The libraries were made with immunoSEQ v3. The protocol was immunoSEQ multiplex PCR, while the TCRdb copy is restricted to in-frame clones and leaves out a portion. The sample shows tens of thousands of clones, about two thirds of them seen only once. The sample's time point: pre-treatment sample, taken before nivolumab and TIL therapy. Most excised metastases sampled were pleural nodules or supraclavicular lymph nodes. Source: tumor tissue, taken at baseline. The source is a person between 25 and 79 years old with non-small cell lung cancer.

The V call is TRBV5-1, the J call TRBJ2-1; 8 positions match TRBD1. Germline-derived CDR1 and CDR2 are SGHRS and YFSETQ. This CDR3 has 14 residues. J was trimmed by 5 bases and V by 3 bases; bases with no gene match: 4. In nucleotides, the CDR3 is TGCGCCAGCAGCTCGCGGACAGGGAACAATGAGCAGTTCTTC. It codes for CASSSRTGNNEQFF.

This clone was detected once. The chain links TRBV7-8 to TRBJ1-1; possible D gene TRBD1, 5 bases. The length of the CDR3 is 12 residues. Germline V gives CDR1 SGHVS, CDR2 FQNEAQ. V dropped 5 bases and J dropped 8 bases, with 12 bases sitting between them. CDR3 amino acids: CASSLGWDEAFF. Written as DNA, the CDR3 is TGTGCCAGCAGCCTAGGGTGGGACGAAGCTTTCTTT.

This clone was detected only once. CDR3: CASSFHGTGTDTQYF. DNA for the CDR3: TGTGCCAGCAGCTTTCATGGTACGGGCACAGATACGCAGTATTTT. The genes are TRBV5-6 and TRBJ2-3; D unresolved. The CDR3 is 15 amino acids. CDR1 and CDR2 (germline): SGHDT, YYEEEE. Trimming removed 2 bases at V and 1 base at J, with 11 bases between.

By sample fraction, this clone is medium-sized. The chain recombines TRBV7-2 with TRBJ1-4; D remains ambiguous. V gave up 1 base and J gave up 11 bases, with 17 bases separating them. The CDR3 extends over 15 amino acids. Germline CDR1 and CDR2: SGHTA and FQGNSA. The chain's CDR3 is CASSLVWEPGGKLFF. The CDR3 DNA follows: TGTGCCAGCAGCTTAGTTTGGGAACCGGGTGGGAAACTGTTTTTT.

CDR3 DNA: TGTGCCAGCAGCCCTAGCCTGCACTCTGGAAACACCATATATTTT. Protein sequence: CASSPSLHSGNTIYF. The chain carries TRBV9 and TRBJ1-3; unclear D gene. This CDR3 has 15 residues. V was clipped by 4 bases and J by 0 bases, with 11 bases between them. The germline V gene has CDR1 SGDLS and CDR2 YYNGEE.

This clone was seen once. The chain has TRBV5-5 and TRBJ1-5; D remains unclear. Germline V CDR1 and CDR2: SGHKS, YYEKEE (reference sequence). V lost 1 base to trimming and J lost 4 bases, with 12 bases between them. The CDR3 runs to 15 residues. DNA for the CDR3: TGTGCCAGCAGCTTGTATTTACAGTTGAATCAGCCCCAGCATTTT. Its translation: CASSLYLQLNQPQHF.

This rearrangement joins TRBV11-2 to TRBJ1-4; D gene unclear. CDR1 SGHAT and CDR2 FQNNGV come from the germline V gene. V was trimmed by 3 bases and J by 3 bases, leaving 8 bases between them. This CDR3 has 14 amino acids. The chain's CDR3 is CASSFGRSNEKLFF. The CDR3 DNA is TGTGCCAGCAGCTTCGGACGGTCTAATGAAAAACTGTTTTTT.

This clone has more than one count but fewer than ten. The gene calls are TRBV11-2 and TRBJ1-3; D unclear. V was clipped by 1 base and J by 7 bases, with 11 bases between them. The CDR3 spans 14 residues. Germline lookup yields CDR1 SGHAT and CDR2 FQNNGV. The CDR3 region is CASSLGASLNTIYF. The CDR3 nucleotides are TGTGCCAGCAGCTTAGGTGCCTCGCTCAACACCATATATTTT.

The CDR3 loop is CASRGQGASSGANVLTF. The DNA for the CDR3 is TGTGCCAGTAGGGGACAGGGAGCCTCCTCTGGGGCCAACGTCCTGACTTTC. The rearrangement links TRBV19 to TRBJ2-6, with TRBD1 matching 9 bases. Germline CDR1 reads LNHDA; CDR2 reads SQIVND (reference sequence). The CDR3 runs to 17 residues. Trimming took 6 bases from V and 0 from J; bases not matched to a gene: 6.

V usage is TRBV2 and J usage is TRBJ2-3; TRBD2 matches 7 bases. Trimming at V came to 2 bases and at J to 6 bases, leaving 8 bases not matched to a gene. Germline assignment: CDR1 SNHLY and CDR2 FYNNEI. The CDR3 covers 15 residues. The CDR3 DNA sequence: TGTGCCAGCAGTGAACATCGGGGGGAGGTGGATACGCAGTATTTT. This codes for CASSEHRGEVDTQYF.

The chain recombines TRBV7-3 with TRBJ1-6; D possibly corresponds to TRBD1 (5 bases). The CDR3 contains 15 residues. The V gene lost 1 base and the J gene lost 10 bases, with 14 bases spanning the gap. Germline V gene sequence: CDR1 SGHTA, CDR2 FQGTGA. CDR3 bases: TGTGCCAGCAGCTTAAGTGGGGGACCTAACTCACCCCTCCACTTT. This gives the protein CASSLSGGPNSPLHF.

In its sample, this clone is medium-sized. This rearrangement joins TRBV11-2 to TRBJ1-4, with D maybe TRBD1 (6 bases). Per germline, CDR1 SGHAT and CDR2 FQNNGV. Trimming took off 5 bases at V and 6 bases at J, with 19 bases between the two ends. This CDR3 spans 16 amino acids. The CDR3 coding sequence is TGTGCCAGCAGCCAAGGGAGTACGGCAGGGGATGAAAAACTGTTTTTT. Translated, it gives CASSQGSTAGDEKLFF.

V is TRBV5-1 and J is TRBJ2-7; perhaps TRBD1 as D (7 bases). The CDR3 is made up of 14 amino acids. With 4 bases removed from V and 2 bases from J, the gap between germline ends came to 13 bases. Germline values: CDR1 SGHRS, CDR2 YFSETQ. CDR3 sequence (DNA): TGCGCCAGCAGCCCGCAGGGGGGAGCCTACGAGCAGTACTTC. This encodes CASSPQGGAYEQYF.

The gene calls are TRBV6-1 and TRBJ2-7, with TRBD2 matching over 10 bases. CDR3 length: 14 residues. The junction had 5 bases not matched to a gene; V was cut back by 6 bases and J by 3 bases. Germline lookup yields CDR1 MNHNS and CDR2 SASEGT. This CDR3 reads CASRGLARDYEQYF. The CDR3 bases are TGTGCCAGCAGGGGACTAGCGCGAGACTACGAGCAGTACTTC.

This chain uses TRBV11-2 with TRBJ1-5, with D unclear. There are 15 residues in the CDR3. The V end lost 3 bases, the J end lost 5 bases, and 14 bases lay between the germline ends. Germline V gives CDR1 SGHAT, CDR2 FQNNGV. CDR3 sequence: CASSFSSYGDQPQHF. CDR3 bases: TGTGCCAGCAGCTTCTCCTCTTACGGGGATCAGCCCCAGCATTTT. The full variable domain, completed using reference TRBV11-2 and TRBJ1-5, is EAGVAQSPRYKIIEKRQSVAFWCNPISGHATLYWYQQILGQGPKLLIQFQNNGVVDDSQLPKDRFSAERLKGVDSTLKIQPAKLEDSAVYLCASSFSSYGDQPQHFGDGTRLSIL.

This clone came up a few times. DNA for the CDR3: TGTGCCACGTCCGGGGTCCCCATCTACGAGCAGTACTTC. This codes for CATSGVPIYEQYF. V usage is TRBV18 and J usage is TRBJ2-7; weak D call: TRBD2 (5 bases). The germline V gene has CDR1 KGHSH and CDR2 LQKENI. V was pared by 10 bases and J by 3 bases, with 16 bases between. This CDR3 has 13 residues. The full variable domain, with the rest looked up from reference TRBV18 and TRBJ2-7, is NAGVMQNPRHLVRRRGQEARLRCSPMKGHSHVYWYRQLPEEGLKFMVYLQKENIIDESGMPKERFSAEFPKEGPSILRIQQVVRGDSAAYFCATSGVPIYEQYFGPGTRLTVT.